The 10 T cell receptor beta chains below all came from one sample that was sequenced in a study of T-cell memory formation after mild COVID-19. Using its own MiXCR run on the 5' RACE reads, TCRdb lists one record per CDR3 protein. This table holds more than 400,000 distinct CDR3 sequences, 15% to 20% found once. Sequencing used PBMCs or a T cell subset sorted from them (not recorded which). These receptors were obtained from an adult woman who had mild COVID-19 (a few samples of this study predate the infection). Cell type and time point are not known.

Written as DNA, the CDR3 is TGTGCCAGCAGAAGGGACAGGGGCAGGCAGCCCCAGCATTTT. Amino acid sequence: CASRRDRGRQPQHF. This rearrangement joins TRBV28 to TRBJ1-5; 10 bases are shared with TRBD1. The V and J ends lost 6 bases and 7 bases, in that order; junction bases with no gene match: 6. The CDR3 consists of 14 residues. Germline CDR1 MDHEN, CDR2 SYDVKM.

The gene calls are TRBV29-1 and TRBJ1-1; D might be TRBD1 (6 bases). The germline gives CDR1 SQVTM, CDR2 ANQGSEA. This CDR3 has 10 residues. V lost 4 bases, J lost 8 bases, and 8 bases lay in between. The CDR3 DNA reads as TGCAGCGTTGCAGGGGTCGAAGCTTTCTTT. Its protein product is CSVAGVEAFF.

This clonotype has only a few counts. V gene TRBV4-1 combines with J gene TRBJ1-2; 7 bases are shared with TRBD1. The V gene's germline CDR1 is MGHRA and CDR2 YSYEKL. The CDR3 loop spans 13 amino acids. J was trimmed by 5 bases and V by 2 bases; bases with no gene match: 2. The CDR3 region has the DNA TGCGCCAGCAGCCAACAGGGGGTATATGGCTACACCTTC. Its translation is CASSQQGVYGYTF.

The chain couples TRBV13 to TRBJ2-7, with TRBD1 identical over 8 bases. With V trimmed by 5 bases and J by 4 bases, 7 bases remained unmatched. CDR1 and CDR2 from the germline V gene are PRHDT and FYEKMQ (reference sequence). The CDR3 spans 14 residues. CDR3 nucleotides: TGTGCCAGCAGCGATTCAGGGGGCGTATACGAGCAGTACTTC. The encoded protein is CASSDSGGVYEQYF.

The CDR3 DNA follows: TGTGCCAGCAGGTGGACTAGCGCTAGGTACAATGAGCAGTTCTTC. It codes for CASRWTSARYNEQFF. V and J are TRBV7-8 and TRBJ2-1; the match to TRBD2 covers 9 bases. J was trimmed by 4 bases and V by 6 bases; bases with no gene match: 7. The CDR3 has 15 residues. Per germline, CDR1 SGHVS and CDR2 FQNEAQ.

This clonotype turned up a few times. As DNA, the CDR3 is TGTGCCAGCAGTCGGGCCCCGAGGGACTACGAGCAGTACTTC. Translated, it gives CASSRAPRDYEQYF. The rearrangement joins TRBV6-2 or TRBV6-3 to TRBJ2-7; tentative D call: TRBD2 (5 bases). There are 14 residues in the CDR3. V was shortened by 5 bases and J by 3 bases, with 14 bases between the two germline ends. Germline V gene data show CDR1 as MNHEY and CDR2 as SVGEGT.

V and J are TRBV12-5 and TRBJ1-1, with TRBD1 matching 8 bases. CDR1 and CDR2 from the germline V gene are LGHNT and FRNRAP. V lost 3 bases and J lost 5; bases outside the gene matches: 5. The CDR3 covers 14 residues. The CDR3 here is CASGFQGAGTEAFF. The CDR3 DNA sequence: TGTGCTAGTGGTTTTCAGGGGGCAGGTACTGAAGCTTTCTTT.

The rearrangement links TRBV5-1 to TRBJ1-2; the D gene is possibly TRBD1 (5 bases). The V and J ends lost 5 bases and 4 bases respectively, with 12 bases between them. The CDR3 sequence is 13 residues long. Germline V gene sequence: CDR1 SGHRS, CDR2 YFSETQ. The CDR3 reads CASRGEAPYGYTF. CDR3 sequence (DNA): TGCGCCAGCAGGGGGGAAGCGCCCTATGGCTACACCTTC.

Note on this clonotype: At one of its ends the junction is not consistent with the germline gene, which may arise from a read error. The chain combines TRBV28 with TRBJ1-4; 7 bases are shared with TRBD1. The germline CDR1 and CDR2 sequences are MDHEN and SYDVKM. CDR3 length equals 13 residues. The CDR3 DNA sequence: TGTGCCAGCAGTTTGTTGGGTCCTGGACAGGCGACCTTT. It yields the protein CASSLLGPGQATF. Full variable domain (outside the CDR3, taken from reference TRBV28 and TRBJ1-4): DVKVTQSSRYLVKRTGEKVFLECVQDMDHENMFWYRQDPGLGLRLIYFSYDVKMKEKGDIPEGYSVSREKKERFSLILESASTNQTSMYLCASSLLGPGQATFGSGTQLSVL.

This clonotype was picked up one time. The germline gene is not matched at one end of the junction; a read error may be the cause. The chain has TRBV4-3 and TRBJ2-3, with D perhaps matching TRBD2 (6 bases). The CDR3 sequence is 18 residues long. The germline CDR1 and CDR2 sequences are LGHNA and YSLEER. The CDR3 nucleotides read TGCGTCAGCAGCCAAGGCCCTCAATGGGCGGGGAACACAGATACGCAGTATTTT. The encoded protein is CVSSQGPQWAGNTDTQYF.